This T cell receptor (beta chain) was documented in a study of Graves' ophthalmopathy and Graves' hyperthyroidism. The wider study: Peripheral blood was collected at initial diagnosis, before any treatment.

This clonotype was detected ten times or more. No antigen is known for it. RNA transcripts served as template for amplifying TCR beta CDR3 sequences. Following a first-round RT-PCR that used HTBI primers, a second-round multiplex PCR was carried out. TCRdb reprocessed the multiplex PCR reads via MiXCR and lists one record per CDR3 protein. The sample contains some 200,000 distinct CDR3 sequences, 25% to 30% of which appear only once. Trimming took 3 bases from V and 2 from J; bases not matched to a gene: 4. In germline, CDR1 is SGHTA, CDR2 FQGNSA. The CDR3 is 14 residues long. Enrollment excluded any patients with other autoimmune diseases, uncontrolled infections, pregnancy or lactation. Findings and caveats of the study: Sensitivity of roughly 64% and specificity of approximately 73% were achieved by the model that predicted ophthalmopathy progression.

This receptor was obtained from a man in his forties or fifties with Graves' ophthalmopathy. The sample was peripheral blood. This chain links TRBV7-2 with TRBJ2-7; 7 positions match TRBD2. CDR3 DNA sequence: TGTGCCAGCAGCTTCACTAGCGAAGCCTACGAGCAGTACTTC. The encoded protein is CASSFTSEAYEQYF.